This T cell receptor (beta chain) originates from a study of T cell changes during pregnancy in multiple sclerosis. Germline V gives CDR1 SGHAT, CDR2 FQDESV (reference sequence). V trimming: 3 bases; J trimming: 5 bases; junction bases outside the gene matches: 12. The length of the CDR3 is 17 residues. Libraries were prepared by immunoSEQ multiplex PCR; TCRdb keeps only in-frame clonotypes and omits some of them. The sample includes more than 55,000 clones, almost 95% seen only once; the top ten take about 0.9%. Specimen: peripheral blood, collected in the first trimester of pregnancy. The chain has TRBV11-1 and TRBJ2-3, with 9 positions matching TRBD2. The source is a female donor with multiple sclerosis, enrolled in a pregnancy study. CDR3 in amino acids: CASSLTAGGPRRDTQYF. CDR3 nucleotide sequence: TGTGCCAGCAGCTTGACGGCGGGGGGGCCGAGGAGAGATACGCAGTATTTT.